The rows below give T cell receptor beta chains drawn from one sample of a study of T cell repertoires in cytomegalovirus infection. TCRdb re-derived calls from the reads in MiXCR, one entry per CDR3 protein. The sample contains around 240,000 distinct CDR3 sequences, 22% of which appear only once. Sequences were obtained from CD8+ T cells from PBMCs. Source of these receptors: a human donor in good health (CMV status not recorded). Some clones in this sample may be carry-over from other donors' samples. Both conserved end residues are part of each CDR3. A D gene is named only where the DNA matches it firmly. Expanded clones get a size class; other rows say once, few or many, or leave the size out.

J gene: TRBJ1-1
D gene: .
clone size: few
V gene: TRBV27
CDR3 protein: CASSLALTLKNTEAFF
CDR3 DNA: TGTGCCAGCAGTTTAGCCTTGACCCTTAAAAACACTGAAGCTTTCTTT

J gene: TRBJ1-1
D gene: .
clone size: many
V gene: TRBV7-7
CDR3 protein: CASTPVDEDTEAFF
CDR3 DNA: TGTGCCAGCACCCCCGTGGACGAGGACACTGAAGCTTTCTTT

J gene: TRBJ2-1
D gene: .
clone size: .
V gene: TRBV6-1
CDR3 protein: CASSYDDVPHVQFF
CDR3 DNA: TGTGCCAGCAGTTACGACGACGTTCCCCATGTGCAGTTCTTC

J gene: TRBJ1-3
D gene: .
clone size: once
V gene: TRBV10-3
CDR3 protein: CTISEPGVSSGNTIYF
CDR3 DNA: TGTACCATCAGTGAGCCGGGGGTAAGCTCTGGAAACACCATATATTTT

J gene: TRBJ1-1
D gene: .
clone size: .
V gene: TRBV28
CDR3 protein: CASSPGSYSVGAFF
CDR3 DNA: TGTGCCAGCAGCCCCGGCAGCTACTCCGTCGGAGCTTTCTTT

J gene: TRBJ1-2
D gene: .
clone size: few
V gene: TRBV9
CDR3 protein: CASSPHREWQEGYTF
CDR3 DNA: TGTGCCAGCAGCCCCCACCGGGAGTGGCAGGAGGGCTACACCTTC

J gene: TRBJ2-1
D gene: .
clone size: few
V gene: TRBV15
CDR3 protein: CATSGLSDIAPYNEQFF
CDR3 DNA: TGTGCCACCAGCGGGTTATCGGACATCGCACCCTACAATGAGCAGTTCTTC

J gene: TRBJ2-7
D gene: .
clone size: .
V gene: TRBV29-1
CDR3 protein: CSVDQGRSEQYF
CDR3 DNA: TGCAGCGTTGATCAGGGGCGCAGCGAGCAGTACTTC

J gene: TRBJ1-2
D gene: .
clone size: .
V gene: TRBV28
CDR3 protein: CASSWSTGPTGGYTF
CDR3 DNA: TGTGCCAGCAGTTGGAGTACCGGCCCTACGGGGGGCTACACCTTC

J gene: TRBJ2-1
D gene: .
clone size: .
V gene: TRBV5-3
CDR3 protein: CASSPGTTYNEQFF
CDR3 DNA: TGTGCCAGCAGCCCCGGGACAACTTACAATGAGCAGTTCTTC

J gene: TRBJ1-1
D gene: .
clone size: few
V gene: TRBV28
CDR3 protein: CASSRRQGLNTEAFF
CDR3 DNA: TGTGCCAGCAGCCGCCGGCAGGGGCTAAACACTGAAGCTTTCTTT

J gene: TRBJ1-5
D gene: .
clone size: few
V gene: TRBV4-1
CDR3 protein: CASSLGRDQPQHF
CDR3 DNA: TGCGCCAGCAGCCTTGGCAGGGATCAGCCCCAGCATTTT

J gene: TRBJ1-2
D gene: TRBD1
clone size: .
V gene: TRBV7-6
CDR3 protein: CASSLSTGFGYTF
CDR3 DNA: TGTGCCAGCAGCCTATCGACAGGGTTTGGCTACACCTTC

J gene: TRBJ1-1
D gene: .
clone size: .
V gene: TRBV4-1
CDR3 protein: CASSQDPGTEAFF
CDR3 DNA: TGCGCCAGCAGCCAAGATCCGGGCACTGAAGCTTTCTTT

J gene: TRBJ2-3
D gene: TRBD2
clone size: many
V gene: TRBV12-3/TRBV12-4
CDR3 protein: CASSLFLAGNTDTQYF
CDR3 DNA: TGTGCCAGCAGTTTATTCCTAGCGGGGAACACAGATACGCAGTATTTT

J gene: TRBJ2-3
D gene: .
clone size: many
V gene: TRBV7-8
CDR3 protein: CASSEENRPTDTQYF
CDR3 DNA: TGTGCCAGCAGTGAAGAAAACAGACCCACAGATACGCAGTATTTT

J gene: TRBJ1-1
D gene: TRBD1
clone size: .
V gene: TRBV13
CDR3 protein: CASSLRTGGLNTEAFF
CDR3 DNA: TGTGCCAGCAGCTTAAGGACAGGGGGCCTGAACACTGAAGCTTTCTTT

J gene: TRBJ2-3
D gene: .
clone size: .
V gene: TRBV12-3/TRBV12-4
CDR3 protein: CASSPLHSGSTDTQYF
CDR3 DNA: TGTGCCAGCAGCCCCCTCCACTCCGGAAGCACAGATACGCAGTATTTT

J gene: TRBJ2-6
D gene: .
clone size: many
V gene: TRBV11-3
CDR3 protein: CASSPAGSGANVLTF
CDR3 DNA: TGTGCCAGCAGCCCTGCGGGGTCCGGGGCCAACGTCCTGACTTTC

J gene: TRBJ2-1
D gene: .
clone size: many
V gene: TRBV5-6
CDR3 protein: CASSLAWGGYNEQFF
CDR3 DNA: TGTGCCAGCAGCTTGGCCTGGGGCGGTTACAATGAGCAGTTCTTC

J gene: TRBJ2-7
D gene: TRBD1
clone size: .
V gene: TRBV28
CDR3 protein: CASSQDLTGVDYYEQYF
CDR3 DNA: TGTGCCAGCAGTCAGGATCTGACAGGGGTCGATTACTACGAGCAGTACTTC

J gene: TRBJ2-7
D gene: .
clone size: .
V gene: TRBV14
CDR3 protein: CASSQSSGETYEQYF
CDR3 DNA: TGTGCCAGCAGCCAGAGTTCAGGGGAAACCTACGAGCAGTACTTC

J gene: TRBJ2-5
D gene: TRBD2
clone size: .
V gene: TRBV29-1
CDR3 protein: CSVQVKAGDQETQYF
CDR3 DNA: TGCAGCGTTCAAGTAAAAGCGGGGGACCAAGAGACCCAGTACTTC

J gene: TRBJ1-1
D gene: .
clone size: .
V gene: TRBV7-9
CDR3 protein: CASSSPRVGNTEAFF
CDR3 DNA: TGTGCCAGCAGCTCTCCGAGGGTAGGGAACACTGAAGCTTTCTTT

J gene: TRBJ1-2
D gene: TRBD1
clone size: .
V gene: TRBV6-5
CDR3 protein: CASSETGFYGYTF
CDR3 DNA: TGTGCCAGCAGCGAGACAGGGTTCTATGGCTACACCTTC

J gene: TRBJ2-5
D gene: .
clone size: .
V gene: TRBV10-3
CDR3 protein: CAISPGYRPQETQYF
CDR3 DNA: TGTGCCATCAGCCCGGGTTACAGGCCCCAAGAGACCCAGTACTTC

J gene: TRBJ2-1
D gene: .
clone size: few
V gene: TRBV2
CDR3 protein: CASSLERGFYNEQFF
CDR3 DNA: TGTGCCAGCAGCCTTGAAAGGGGGTTCTACAATGAGCAGTTCTTC

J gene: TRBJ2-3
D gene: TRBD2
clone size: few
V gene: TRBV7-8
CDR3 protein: CASSHLAGGSPPTDTQYF
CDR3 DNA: TGTGCCAGCAGCCATTTAGCGGGGGGGTCCCCTCCCACAGATACGCAGTATTTT

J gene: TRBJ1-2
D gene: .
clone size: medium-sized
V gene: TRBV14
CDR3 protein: CASSPSSVTDFYGYTF
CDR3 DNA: TGTGCCAGCAGCCCCAGCAGTGTAACCGATTTCTATGGCTACACCTTC

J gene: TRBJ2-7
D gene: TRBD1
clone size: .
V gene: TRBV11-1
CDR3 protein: CASSFRTGEYEQYF
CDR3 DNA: TGTGCCAGCAGCTTCAGGACAGGGGAATACGAGCAGTACTTC

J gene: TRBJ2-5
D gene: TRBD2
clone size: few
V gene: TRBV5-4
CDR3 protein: CASSLPNTARGQETQYF
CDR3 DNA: TGTGCCAGCAGCTTACCCAACACGGCGCGGGGGCAAGAGACCCAGTACTTC

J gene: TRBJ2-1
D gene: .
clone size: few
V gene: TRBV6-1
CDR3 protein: CASSPLQGDEQFF
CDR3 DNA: TGTGCCAGCAGTCCGCTACAGGGCGATGAGCAGTTCTTC

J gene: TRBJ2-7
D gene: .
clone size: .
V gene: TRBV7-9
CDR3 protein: CASSESLGSPAWYF
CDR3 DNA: TGTGCCAGCAGCGAGAGTTTGGGGTCCCCAGCCTGGTACTTC

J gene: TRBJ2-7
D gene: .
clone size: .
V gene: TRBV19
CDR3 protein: CASSTLTDYEQYF
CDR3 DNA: TGTGCCAGTAGTACCCTGACTGACTACGAGCAGTACTTC

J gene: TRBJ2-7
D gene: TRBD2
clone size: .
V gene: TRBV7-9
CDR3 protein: CASSRGGVEQYF
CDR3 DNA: TGTGCCAGCAGCCGCGGGGGGGTCGAGCAGTACTTC

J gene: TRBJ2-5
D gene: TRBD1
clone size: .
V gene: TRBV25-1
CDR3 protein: CASSPPGQGGETQYF
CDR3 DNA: TGTGCCAGCAGTCCTCCGGGACAGGGTGGGGAGACCCAGTACTTC

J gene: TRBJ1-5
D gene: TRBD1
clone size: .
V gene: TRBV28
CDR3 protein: CASSLDRGSLGQPQHF
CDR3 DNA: TGTGCCAGCTCTCTGGACAGGGGGTCGTTGGGTCAGCCCCAGCATTTT

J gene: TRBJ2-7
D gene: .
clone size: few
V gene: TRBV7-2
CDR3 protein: CASSPEGDYEQYF
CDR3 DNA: TGTGCCAGCAGCCCGGAGGGGGACTACGAGCAGTACTTC

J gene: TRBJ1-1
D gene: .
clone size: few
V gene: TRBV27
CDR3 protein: CASINTEAFF
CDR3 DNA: TGTGCCAGCATTAACACTGAAGCTTTCTTT

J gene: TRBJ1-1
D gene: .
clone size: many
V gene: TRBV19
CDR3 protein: CASSTQGAEAFF
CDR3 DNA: TGTGCCAGTAGTACCCAAGGGGCTGAAGCTTTCTTT

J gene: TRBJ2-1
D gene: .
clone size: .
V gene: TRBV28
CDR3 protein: CASQWGNEQFF
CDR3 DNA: TGTGCCAGCCAATGGGGGAATGAGCAGTTCTTC

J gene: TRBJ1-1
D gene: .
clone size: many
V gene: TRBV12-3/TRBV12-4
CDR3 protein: CASRGVGSTEAFF
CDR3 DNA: TGTGCCAGCAGGGGGGTGGGATCCACTGAAGCTTTCTTT

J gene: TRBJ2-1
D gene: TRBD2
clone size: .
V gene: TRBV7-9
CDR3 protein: CASSLGDLAGTAYNEQFF
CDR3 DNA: TGTGCCAGCAGCTTAGGGGATCTAGCGGGGACCGCATACAATGAGCAGTTCTTC

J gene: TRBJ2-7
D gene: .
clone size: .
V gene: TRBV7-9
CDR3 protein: CASSLIGAVYEQYF
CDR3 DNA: TGTGCCAGCAGCTTAATCGGGGCCGTCTACGAGCAGTACTTC

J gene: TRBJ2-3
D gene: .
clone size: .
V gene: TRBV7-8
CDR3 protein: CASSPGRDTQYF
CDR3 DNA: TGTGCCAGCAGCCCTGGCCGAGATACGCAGTATTTT

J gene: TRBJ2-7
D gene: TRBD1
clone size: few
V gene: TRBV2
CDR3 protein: CASRGTGGLYEQYF
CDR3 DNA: TGTGCCAGCAGAGGGACAGGGGGCCTATACGAGCAGTACTTC

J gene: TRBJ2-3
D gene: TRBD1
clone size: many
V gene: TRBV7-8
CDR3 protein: CASSLSRDSLSTQYF
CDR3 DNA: TGTGCCAGCAGCTTAAGTCGGGACAGTTTATCTACGCAGTATTTT

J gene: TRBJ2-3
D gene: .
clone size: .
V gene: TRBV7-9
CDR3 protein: CASSLTPDTDTQYF
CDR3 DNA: TGTGCCAGCAGCTTAACCCCAGACACAGATACGCAGTATTTT

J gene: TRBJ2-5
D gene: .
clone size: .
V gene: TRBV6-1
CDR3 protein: CASRADRSEETQYF
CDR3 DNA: TGTGCCAGCAGGGCAGACCGGTCTGAGGAGACCCAGTACTTC

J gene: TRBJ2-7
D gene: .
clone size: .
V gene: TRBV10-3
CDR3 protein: CAISADYEQYF
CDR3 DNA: TGTGCCATCAGTGCCGACTACGAGCAGTACTTC

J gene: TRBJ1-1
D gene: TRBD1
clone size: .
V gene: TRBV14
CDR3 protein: CASSHLQGMNTEAFF
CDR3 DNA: TGTGCCAGCAGCCACCTACAGGGGATGAACACTGAAGCTTTCTTT

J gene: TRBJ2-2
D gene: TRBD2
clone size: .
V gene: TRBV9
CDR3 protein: CASEAGGNTGELFF
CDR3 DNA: TGTGCCAGCGAGGCGGGGGGGAACACCGGGGAGCTGTTTTTT

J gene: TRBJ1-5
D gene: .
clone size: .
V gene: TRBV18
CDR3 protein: CASSPYYSYSNQPQHF
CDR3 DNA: TGTGCCAGCTCACCATATTACAGCTATAGCAATCAGCCCCAGCATTTT

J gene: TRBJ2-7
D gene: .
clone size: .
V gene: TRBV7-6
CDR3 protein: CASSLTTDYEQYF
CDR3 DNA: TGTGCCAGCAGCTTGACGACCGACTACGAGCAGTACTTC

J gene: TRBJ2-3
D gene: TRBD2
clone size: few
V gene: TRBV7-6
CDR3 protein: CASSDRLAGGTDTQYF
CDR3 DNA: TGTGCCAGCAGCGACCGACTAGCGGGGGGCACAGATACGCAGTATTTT

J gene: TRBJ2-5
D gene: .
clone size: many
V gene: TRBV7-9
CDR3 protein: CASSALVSPEGETQYF
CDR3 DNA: TGTGCCAGCAGCGCCCTAGTGTCCCCTGAGGGGGAGACCCAGTACTTC

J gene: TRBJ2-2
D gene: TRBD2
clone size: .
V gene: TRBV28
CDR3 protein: CASSLIAGETGELFF
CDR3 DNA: TGTGCCAGCAGTTTAATAGCGGGGGAAACCGGGGAGCTGTTTTTT

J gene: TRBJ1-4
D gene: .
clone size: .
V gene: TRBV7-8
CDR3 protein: CASSLLWQKNEKLFF
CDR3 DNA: TGTGCCAGCAGCTTATTGTGGCAGAAAAATGAAAAACTGTTTTTT

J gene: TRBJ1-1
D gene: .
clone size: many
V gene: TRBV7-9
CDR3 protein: CASTPTNGRNTEAFF
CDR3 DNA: TGTGCCAGCACCCCTACGAATGGACGGAACACTGAAGCTTTCTTT